This TCR beta chain came from a study of spatial heterogeneity in lung cancer. Overall study context: Matched bulk RNA-seq provided a T cell module score, and TCR transcript counts in tumor regions correlated strongly with it.

This clonotype occurred many times. Its antigen is still unknown. CDR3 size: 13 residues. V lost 4 bases to trimming and J lost 8 bases, with 12 bases between them. Germline V gene data show CDR1 as MNHEY and CDR2 as SMNVEV (reference sequence). Study-wide results and caveats: Tumors with more nonsynonymous mutations had more expanded intratumoral alpha and beta TCRs.

Each molecule of TCR cDNA was tagged with one unique molecular identifier. TCRdb independently ran MiXCR on the 5' RACE reads; one entry per CDR3 protein. The sample gives about 9,200 distinct CDR3 sequences, 5% of which show up once; 13% to 15% is in the top ten. As to time point: sample taken at primary tumor resection. Samples came from 72 TRACERx patients with untreated early-stage lung cancer. Whole RNA was taken from tumor, nontumor lung or frozen PBMC; it was then sequenced unsorted. The receptor comes from a female donor with early-stage non-small cell lung cancer. The chain has TRBV27 and TRBJ2-1; a weak D match, TRBD1 (5 bases). The starting material was lung tumor tissue, obtained at surgery. The CDR3 region has the DNA TGTGCCAGCAGTTCAAGGGGTAGGCATGAGCAGTTCTTC. Its protein product is CASSSRGRHEQFF.